This T cell receptor (beta chain) was found in a study of OX40 agonist ivuxolimab in advanced cancers. The table lists this clone with a count of one. What it binds is not known. Measured with immunoSEQ multiplex PCR; TCRdb has only the in-frame clones, and not every one. The data contain more than 60,000 clones, roughly 89% of them seen just once; the ten biggest clones take up 25% to 35%. The CDR3 runs to 14 residues. CDR1 is MNHNY and CDR2 is SVGAGI in the germline V gene (reference sequence). The V end lost 6 bases, the J end lost 5 bases, and 16 bases lay between the germline ends. Whole-study results and caveats: Circulating CD4+ and CD8+ T cells showed clonal expansion by week 6 at 0.1 to 3.0 mg/kg.

Sequencing was performed on CD4+ or CD8+ T cells sorted from blood, taken in a trial of the OX40 agonist ivuxolimab. The genes are TRBV6-6 and TRBJ1-2, with a tentative D call TRBD1 (5 bases). The sequence was obtained from an adult with an advanced solid tumor such as melanoma, head and neck, liver or kidney cancer. DNA for the CDR3: TGTGCCAGCAGCCCCAGGGAAGGGCTATATGGCTACACCTTC. Its protein product is CASSPREGLYGYTF.